Each of the 15 T cell receptor beta chains below was sequenced from the same sample in a study of T cell changes during pregnancy in multiple sclerosis. Assay: immunoSEQ multiplex PCR; the TCRdb copy retains only in-frame clones and omits some. The sample yields just under 95,000 clones, 85% to 95% seen once. The sample here was peripheral blood, taken in the first trimester of pregnancy. The receptors here all came from a female donor with multiple sclerosis, enrolled in a pregnancy study.

This clone showed up just once. The chain has TRBV12-5 and TRBJ2-7; D might be TRBD1 (6 bases). Trimming removed 6 bases at V and 3 bases at J, with 18 bases between. The CDR3 spans 15 residues. Germline values: CDR1 LGHNT, CDR2 FRNRAP. The CDR3 sequence: CASGPPPGQSYEQYF. The CDR3 coding sequence is TGTGCTAGTGGCCCTCCCCCGGGACAAAGCTACGAGCAGTACTTC.

The chain is built from TRBV6-6 and TRBJ1-3; no clear D gene. The germline V gene has CDR1 MNHNY and CDR2 SVGAGI (reference sequence). V was cut by 7 bases and J by 0 bases, with 10 bases left in between. This CDR3 is built from 14 residues. The CDR3 DNA reads TGTGCCAGCATTCCCCTCGGCTCTGGAAACACCATATATTTT. Translation gives CASIPLGSGNTIYF.

This clone was observed a single time. The J gene is TRBJ2-1, the V gene TRBV27; D perhaps matches TRBD1 (5 bases). V was trimmed by 5 bases and J by 0 bases, leaving 17 bases between them. Germline V gene lookup returns CDR1 MNHEY and CDR2 SMNVEV (reference sequence). This CDR3 comprises 17 residues. In DNA, the CDR3 is TGTGCCAGCAGTCCTAGTCAGGGTCCGGGCTCCTACAATGAGCAGTTCTTC. Its translation is CASSPSQGPGSYNEQFF.

A word on this clone: At one boundary the junction diverges from the germline segment, which might be a read error. The gene calls are TRBV7-7 and TRBJ1-4; 11 nucleotides line up with TRBD1. From germline, CDR1 is SSHAT and CDR2 FNYEAQ (reference sequence). CDR3 length equals 19 residues. CDR3 amino acids: CASSLDTRDRGRTNEKLFF. The CDR3 coding sequence is TGTGCTAGCAGCCTTGACACCCGGGACAGGGGGAGAACTAATGAAAAACTGTTTTTT.

This clone occurred a few times. The chain combines TRBV28 with TRBJ2-2; 12 bases map to TRBD2. The V gene's germline CDR1 is MDHEN and CDR2 SYDVKM. V lost 4 bases, J lost 2 bases, and 8 bases stayed unmatched. The CDR3 covers 18 residues. The CDR3 spells CASSSTQGLAGNTGELFF. For the CDR3, the DNA is TGTGCCAGCAGTTCAACACAGGGACTAGCGGGTAACACCGGGGAGCTGTTTTTT.

The DNA of the CDR3 is TGTGCCAGCTGTCCGCTAGCGGAGTACACAGATACGCAGTATTTT. As protein: CASCPLAEYTDTQYF. The rearrangement uses TRBV2 and TRBJ2-3; 7 positions match TRBD2. This CDR3 spans 15 amino acids. Germline V gene data show CDR1 as SNHLY and CDR2 as FYNNEI. V shed 8 bases and J 2 bases; nucleotides not matched to a gene: 10. The whole variable domain, filled in from reference TRBV2 and TRBJ2-3, reads EPEVTQTPSHQVTQMGQEVILRCVPISNHLYFYWYRQILGQKVEFLVSFYNNEISEKSEIFDDQFSVERPDGSNFTLKIRSTKLEDSAMYFCASCPLAEYTDTQYFGPGTRLTVL.

The chain employs TRBV9 and TRBJ1-2; TRBD1 matches 9 bases. V was clipped by 1 base and J by 4 bases; unmatched bases: 5. Germline V gives CDR1 SGDLS, CDR2 YYNGEE. The CDR3 is 15 residues long. Here the CDR3 reads CASSVQGQGSYGYTF. CDR3 DNA sequence: TGTGCCAGCAGCGTACAGGGACAGGGAAGCTATGGCTACACCTTC. Based on the CDR3 plus reference TRBV9 and TRBJ1-2, the full variable domain is DSGVTQTPKHLITATGQRVTLRCSPRSGDLSVYWYQQSLDQGLQFLIQYYNGEERAKGNILERFSAQQFPDLHSELNLSSLELGDSALYFCASSVQGQGSYGYTFGSGTRLTVV.

Turning to this clone: The identical CDR3 is also encoded by other nucleotide sequences in the sample. The chain combines TRBV6-6 with TRBJ2-1; 11 nucleotides line up with TRBD2. The CDR3 sequence is 14 residues long. After removal of 2 bases from V and 10 bases from J, the junction contained 4 bases not matched to a gene. Germline V lookup: CDR1 MNHNY, CDR2 SVGAGI (reference sequence). CDR3 sequence reads: CASSYGTSGPEQFF. The CDR3 DNA reads TGTGCCAGCAGTTACGGGACTAGCGGCCCCGAGCAGTTCTTC.

The rearrangement uses TRBV5-6 and TRBJ1-2; D call uncertain. The V gene lost 4 bases and the J gene lost 0 bases, with 7 bases spanning the gap. Looked up from germline, CDR1 is SGHDT and CDR2 is YYEEEE. The CDR3 covers 13 residues. The CDR3 is CASSRGPNYGYTF. CDR3 in DNA: TGTGCCAGCAGCCGGGGTCCTAACTATGGCTACACCTTC.

The chain couples TRBV29-1 to TRBJ1-2; D is unresolved. CDR3 length: 12 amino acids. Trimming pared 6 bases from V and 2 bases from J, leaving 10 bases between. The germline CDR1 and CDR2 sequences are SQVTM and ANQGSEA. CDR3 nucleotide sequence: TGCAGCGTCACGACGGGGAACTATGGCTACACCTTC. Encoded protein: CSVTTGNYGYTF.

The chain is built from TRBV15 and TRBJ2-2; D is unresolved. The germline gives CDR1 LNHNV, CDR2 YYDKDF (reference sequence). The V gene lost 2 bases and the J gene lost 2 bases, with 15 bases spanning the gap. The CDR3 sequence is 17 residues long. The CDR3 bases are TGTGCCACCAGCAGAACCTCCGCGGAATTAAACACCGGGGAGCTGTTTTTT. Encoded protein: CATSRTSAELNTGELFF.

The rearrangement joins TRBV15 to TRBJ2-5, with D perhaps TRBD2 (5 bases). The CDR3 is 15 residues long. CDR1 is LNHNV and CDR2 is YYDKDF in the germline V gene (reference sequence). V lost 0 bases, J lost 5 bases, and 13 bases lay in between. CDR3: CATSRDLSSGETQYF. In DNA form, the CDR3 reads TGTGCCACCAGCAGAGATCTTTCCTCGGGGGAGACCCAGTACTTC.

The genes are TRBV7-2 and TRBJ2-3, with no clear D. CDR1 and CDR2 (germline): SGHTA, FQGNSA. Trimming left V 5 bases short and J 0 bases short, with 6 bases between. The CDR3 is 13 residues long. The DNA for the CDR3 is TGTGCCAGCAGCCCCCTAAGCACAGATACGCAGTATTTT. It specifies CASSPLSTDTQYF.

The V gene is TRBV28, the J gene TRBJ2-7; no definite D call. The CDR3 has 13 residues. The germline gives CDR1 MDHEN, CDR2 SYDVKM. V was cut by 6 bases and J by 3 bases, with 12 bases left in between. CDR3 residues: CASRRSPIYEQYF. DNA of the CDR3: TGTGCCAGCAGGAGGAGTCCGATCTACGAGCAGTACTTC. The entire variable domain, with the rest obtained from reference TRBV28 and TRBJ2-7, is as follows: DVKVTQSSRYLVKRTGEKVFLECVQDMDHENMFWYRQDPGLGLRLIYFSYDVKMKEKGDIPEGYSVSREKKERFSLILESASTNQTSMYLCASRRSPIYEQYFGPGTRLTVT.

This clone was counted a single time. The sample has other DNA sequences that encode this CDR3 too. The V gene is TRBV28, the J gene TRBJ1-1; possibly TRBD1 for D (5 bases). V was trimmed by 5 bases and J by 0 bases, leaving 10 bases between them. The germline CDR1 and CDR2 sequences are MDHEN and SYDVKM. This CDR3 is 14 amino acids long. The CDR3 spells CASSPGALNTEAFF. The CDR3 region has the DNA TGTGCCAGCAGTCCTGGGGCACTGAACACTGAAGCTTTCTTT.